This T cell receptor (beta chain) derives from a study of CD8 T cells in ankylosing spondylitis (dated by TCRdb to 2016 to 2017). A note on the overall study: The study set out to find disease-linked TCR variants by profiling T cell receptor beta repertoires in ankylosing spondylitis patients and healthy donors. In total, the full study cohort was made up of over a hundred healthy donors and 25 to 30 ankylosing spondylitis patients. Peripheral blood was sampled, and synovial fluid was additionally collected from ankylosing spondylitis patients. Study-level results and caveats: Some motif variants had previously been reported in the synovial fluid and blood of reactive arthritis patients, which suggests shared mechanisms of disease initiation. The disease-linked clones were reported to be significantly enriched in matched synovial fluid samples from ankylosing spondylitis patients. Blood from ankylosing spondylitis patients appeared to be characterized by a TCR beta motif made up of about 8 highly homologous amino acid variants. In peripheral blood, the disease-linked clones were found at relatively low frequencies and had a CD8+ phenotype.

In this sample, this clonotype turned up a few times. Its antigen is not yet known. The record has no base qualities; no much larger clone is one base away. The listed sequencing device is Illumina HiSeq 2500. TCR beta libraries were prepared by quantitative 5'-RACE with molecular barcodes. Per the source publication's procedure: Disease-linked TCR variants were identified with a new computational method built on a probabilistic model of VDJ rearrangement. TCRdb trimmed the raw reads at Q25, called clones with MiXCR and kept productive beta chains. Duplicate CDR3 protein sequences are folded into a single record with the most common DNA and genes. The V and J calls follow TCRdb's processing rather than the paper's. Here the sample has about 310,000 distinct CDR3 sequences; around 20% occur a single time. The top ten clones comprise 3.5% of the sample. The CDR3 spans 15 residues, from the cysteine through the phenylalanine. Only CDR3 DNA is held: 45 bases, read in frame from base 1. In the germline V gene, CDR1 corresponds to SGHTA and CDR2 to FQGNSA. V is pared back by 4 bases and J by 1 base, with 13 bases lying between the germline termini.

This sequence originates from a female donor with ankylosing spondylitis or in good health (not recorded which). The specimen was blood, either unsorted or a sorted T cell fraction (not recorded which). This sequence uses TRBV7-2 and TRBJ1-1, with a tentative D gene TRBD1 over 6 matching bases. For the CDR3, the sequence is CASSSVQGWNTEAFF. The DNA is as follows: TGTGCCAGCAGCTCCGTACAGGGATGGAACACTGAAGCTTTCTTT.